This T cell receptor beta chain came from a study of blood T cell repertoires in COVID-19. The CDR3 spans 13 residues. Trimming at V came to 6 bases and at J to 1 base, leaving 2 bases not matched to a gene. Per germline, CDR1 MNHEY and CDR2 SVGAGI. Repertoires were generated with immunoSEQ multiplex PCR, while TCRdb's copy carries only in-frame clones and drops some. The sample yields around 310,000 clones, about 90% seen once. The receptor comes from a woman aged 40 to 55 with COVID-19, enrolled during active disease. The chain uses TRBV6-5 and TRBJ1-1, with 7 positions matching TRBD1. Sequencing used peripheral blood. In nucleotides, the CDR3 is TGTGCCAGCAGCGGGACAGCGAACACTGAAGCTTTCTTT. Residues: CASSGTANTEAFF.